Sequencing of this T cell receptor (beta chain) was carried out in a study of blood T cell repertoires in COVID-19. Study background: Spain, Italy and the United States supplied samples that represented acute and convalescent COVID-19.

The data were produced by immunoSEQ multiplex PCR, yet TCRdb's version contains in-frame clones alone and is incomplete. Of fewer than 80,000 clones in the sample, 65% to 75% are singletons; the top ten hold 28%. Germline CDR1 and CDR2: SEHNR and FQNEAQ (reference sequence). V shed 5 bases and J shed 7 bases, with 15 bases lying between them. This CDR3 has 13 residues. This clone was recorded a few times. This clonotype was obtained from a woman of 80 years or more with acute or convalescent COVID-19. The sample consisted of peripheral blood. V and J are TRBV7-9 and TRBJ2-7; maybe TRBD2 (6 bases). CDR3 nucleotide sequence: TGTGCCAGCAGCCCCGCGGGGCCGGGGGAGCAGTACTTC. Amino acid sequence: CASSPAGPGEQYF.